The clone carrying this T cell receptor beta chain was observed once. The antigen is not known. This entry is derived from a study of T cell responses to AZD1222 COVID-19 vaccine. Study conclusions and caveats: Mostly white British, mostly female donors; authors suggested clonal diversity may be underestimated. Repertoire sampling was restricted to post-peak T cell response timepoints.

Some clones are missing from TCRdb's copy, which holds only in-frame ones; the method was immunoSEQ multiplex PCR. The table has approximately 140,000 clones, 75% to 95% seen once. The CDR3 has 13 amino acids. V shed 3 bases and J shed 4 bases, with 12 bases lying between them. Germline-derived CDR1 and CDR2 are DFQATT and SNEGSKA (reference sequence). Sequences were derived from peripheral blood, sampled 28 days after the second AZD1222 dose. The chain combines TRBV20-1 with TRBJ1-2, with D hard to call. This clonotype was obtained from an adult who received the AZD1222 COVID-19 vaccine. The CDR3 spells CSASSRVVYGYTF. CDR3 nucleotide sequence: TGCAGTGCTAGTTCGAGGGTAGTCTATGGCTACACCTTC.